Following are 16 T cell receptor beta chains from one sample sequenced in a study of blood T cell repertoires in COVID-19 (TCRdb year 2020). Receptors were amplified or captured by the immunoSEQ multiplex PCR assay. Here the immuneACCESS table is served through TCRdb, limited to in-frame sequences with V and J called. Missing clones are a known gap in these copies; in checked studies unresolved V genes cover under half, and the rest lacks a known reason. The sample records 150,000 to 200,000 clones, around 80% of which are singletons. The ten largest account for around 19% of the sample. The sample consisted of peripheral blood. Source of these receptors: a woman over 75 with acute or convalescent COVID-19.

The chain combines TRBV28 with TRBJ1-1, with D maybe TRBD1 (6 bases). CDR1 is MDHEN and CDR2 is SYDVKM in the germline V gene. The germline V and J ends were trimmed by 5 bases and 1 base, with 11 bases remaining between them. This CDR3 is built from 14 residues. CDR3 DNA sequence: TGTGCCAGCAGTCCCGGGACACGGAACACTGAAGCTTTCTTT. Its translation is CASSPGTRNTEAFF.

The V call is TRBV27, the J call TRBJ2-7; possibly TRBD1 for D (5 bases). With 2 bases removed from V and 3 bases from J, the gap between germline ends came to 8 bases. The germline CDR1 and CDR2 sequences are MNHEY and SMNVEV (reference sequence). The length of the CDR3 is 13 residues. The CDR3 protein is CASSLVGVYEQYF. CDR3 coding DNA: TGTGCCAGCAGTTTAGTAGGGGTCTACGAGCAGTACTTC.

The rearrangement uses TRBV27 and TRBJ2-1, with TRBD2 matching 11 bases. Trimming cost V 2 bases and J 3 bases; bases outside gene matches: 6. The length of the CDR3 is 17 residues. In germline, CDR1 is MNHEY, CDR2 SMNVEV (reference sequence). This CDR3 is CASSLVLLAGDYNEQFF. DNA for the CDR3: TGTGCCAGCAGTTTAGTCCTACTAGCGGGAGACTACAATGAGCAGTTCTTC.

The chain joins TRBV19 to TRBJ1-2, with TRBD1 matching 7 bases. The CDR3 is 18 residues long. Trimming removed 6 bases from V and 5 bases from J; junction bases left unmatched: 21. CDR1 and CDR2 (germline): LNHDA, SQIVND (reference sequence). CDR3 coding DNA: TGTGCCAGTAGCTCGACAGGGTTAATAGCAACAACCTCTTATGGCTACACCTTC. Translated: CASSSTGLIATTSYGYTF. Filled out from reference TRBV19 and TRBJ1-2, the complete variable domain reads DGGITQSPKYLFRKEGQNVTLSCEQNLNHDAMYWYRQDPGQGLRLIYYSQIVNDFQKGDIAEGYSVSREKKESFPLTVTSAQKNPTAFYLCASSSTGLIATTSYGYTFGSGTRLTVV.

CDR3 in amino acids: CASTKTGTGYYGYTF. CDR3 in DNA: TGTGCCAGCACTAAAACCGGGACAGGGTACTATGGCTACACCTTC. J is TRBJ1-2 and V is TRBV28; 9 bases line up with TRBD1. With 7 bases clipped from V and 3 bases from J, the junction kept 9 bases outside the gene matches. The CDR3 spans 15 residues. CDR1 is MDHEN, CDR2 SYDVKM, per germline.

V usage is TRBV30 and J usage is TRBJ1-2; TRBD1 matches at 7 bases. Trimming removed 4 bases from V and 4 bases from J; junction bases left unmatched: 9. Germline loops: CDR1 GTSNPN, CDR2 SVGIG (reference sequence). This CDR3 contains 14 residues. The CDR3 region has the DNA TGTGCCTGGACACCTAACAGGGGTGTCTATGGCTACACCTTC. Its protein product is CAWTPNRGVYGYTF. The full variable domain, completed using reference TRBV30 and TRBJ1-2, is SQTIHQWPATLVQPVGSPLSLECTVEGTSNPNLYWYRQAAGRGLQLLFYSVGIGQISSEVPQNLSASRPQDRQFILSSKKLLLSDSGFYLCAWTPNRGVYGYTFGSGTRLTVV.

Only one count was recorded for this clone. The V and J genes are TRBV5-1 and TRBJ2-3; TRBD1 matches 10 bases. Germline V CDR1 and CDR2: SGHRS, YFSETQ. This CDR3 region has 16 residues. V shed 4 bases, J shed 1 base, and the junction held 6 bases outside the gene matches. The CDR3, as DNA: TGCGCCAGCAGCCTACGGGACAGGGGAGGCACAGATACGCAGTATTTT. Protein sequence: CASSLRDRGGTDTQYF.

V is TRBV29-1 and J is TRBJ1-2; 7 nucleotides match TRBD1. The germline CDR1 and CDR2 sequences are SQVTM and ANQGSEA. The CDR3 loop spans 11 amino acids. V shed 6 bases and J 8 bases; nucleotides not matched to a gene: 6. As DNA, the CDR3 is TGCAGCGTACAGGGGATCGGAGGCTACACCTTC. Amino acids: CSVQGIGGYTF. The full variable domain, in which reference TRBV29-1 and TRBJ1-2 provide the parts outside the CDR3, is SAVISQKPSRDICQRGTSLTIQCQVDSQVTMMFWYRQQPGQSLTLIATANQGSEATYESGFVIDKFPISRPNLTFSTLTVSNMSPEDSSIYLCSVQGIGGYTFGSGTRLTVV.

V is TRBV6-2 or TRBV6-3 and J is TRBJ2-4, with D possibly being TRBD1 (6 bases). Deletions cut 3 bases from V and 2 bases from J, with 29 bases between. Germline V gene lookup returns CDR1 MNHEY and CDR2 SVGEGT. The CDR3 runs to 21 residues. The CDR3 coding sequence is TGTGCCAGCAGTTATTCCACGAACCCCGGAGGACAGAGATTTACCAAAAACATTCAGTACTTC. Translation gives CASSYSTNPGGQRFTKNIQYF.

The chain combines TRBV12-3 or TRBV12-4 with TRBJ1-2; 8 nucleotides align to TRBD1. The trim removed 4 bases at V and 6 bases at J, leaving 4 bases unmatched. This CDR3 has 13 residues. The CDR3 here is CASSWGQVDGYTF. In DNA, the CDR3 is TGTGCCAGCAGTTGGGGACAGGTGGATGGCTACACCTTC.

This clone was detected only once. This chain connects TRBV5-4 to TRBJ1-5; D is undetermined. CDR1 is SGHNT and CDR2 is YYREEE in the germline V gene (reference sequence). This CDR3 spans 14 amino acids. Between the trimmed V and J ends, which lost 0 bases and 5 bases, there was a span of 9 bases. In nucleotides, the CDR3 is TGTGCCAGCAGCTTGGATGGCAGATATCAGCCCCAGCATTTT. This gives the protein CASSLDGRYQPQHF. The full variable domain, in which reference TRBV5-4 and TRBJ1-5 provide the parts outside the CDR3, is ETGVTQSPTHLIKTRGQQVTLRCSSQSGHNTVSWYQQALGQGPQFIFQYYREEENGRGNFPPRFSGLQFPNYSSELNVNALELDDSALYLCASSLDGRYQPQHFGDGTRLSIL.

The chain joins TRBV7-9 to TRBJ2-6; 13 bases are a match to TRBD2. The CDR3 spans 18 residues. CDR1 is SEHNR and CDR2 is FQNEAQ in the germline V gene (reference sequence). The V gene end was trimmed by 5 bases and the J gene end by 4 bases; junction bases not matched to a gene: 8. CDR3 residues: CASSSTSGRASGANVLTF. CDR3 nucleotides: TGTGCCAGCAGCAGTACTAGCGGGAGGGCCTCAGGGGCCAACGTCCTGACTTTC.

Only one count was recorded for this clone. The rearrangement uses TRBV7-9 and TRBJ2-1; D possibly corresponds to TRBD1 (6 bases). With 7 bases removed from V and 6 bases from J, the gap between germline ends came to 10 bases. Germline loops: CDR1 SEHNR, CDR2 FQNEAQ (reference sequence). The CDR3 totals 12 residues. CDR3 residues: CASTDRTNEQFF. In nucleotides, the CDR3 is TGTGCCAGCACTGACAGGACCAATGAGCAGTTCTTC.

The chain couples TRBV10-3 to TRBJ2-1; no clear D. CDR1 is ENHRY, CDR2 SYGVKD, per germline. This CDR3 is built from 15 residues. V was clipped by 3 bases and J by 0 bases, with 9 bases between them. CDR3 nucleotides: TGTGCCATCAGTGAACAGACCAGCTCCTACAATGAGCAGTTCTTC. Translating gives CAISEQTSSYNEQFF.

With regard to this clone: This sample also contains other DNA sequences that code for the same CDR3. V gene TRBV19 combines with J gene TRBJ1-5; 8 positions agree with TRBD1. V shed 3 bases, J shed 7 bases, and the junction held 2 bases outside the gene matches. There are 13 residues in the CDR3. CDR1 and CDR2 (germline): LNHDA, SQIVND (reference sequence). CDR3 bases: TGTGCCAGTAGTATCGACAGGGGCCAGCCCCAGCATTTT. This encodes CASSIDRGQPQHF.

The V and J genes are TRBV11-3 and TRBJ2-1; D perhaps matches TRBD1 (5 bases). In germline, CDR1 is SGHNT, CDR2 YENEEA. The CDR3 has 16 amino acids. Trimming pared 4 bases from V and 8 bases from J, leaving 21 bases between. The CDR3: CASSSGIPRIGDEQFF. The CDR3 nucleotides are TGTGCCAGCAGCTCAGGGATCCCCAGAATCGGCGATGAGCAGTTCTTC.